This TCR beta chain was retrieved from a study of response to subunit inactivated influenza vaccine (dated by TCRdb to 2016 to 2019). About the investigation overall: The study used deep quantitative T cell receptor repertoire profiling to track responses to a trivalent subunit inactivated influenza vaccine.

Library method: RT-PCR. The sample was run on an Illumina HiSeq 2500. TCRdb cleaned the public reads at Q25 with fastp, built clones with MiXCR and kept in-frame beta chains. Rows are combined by CDR3 protein, so each entry shows the most common genes and DNA. In all, the sample holds fewer than 250,000 distinct CDR3 sequences, and 14% of those were seen once. The ten largest clones capture approximately 25% of the sample. V sheds 2 bases and J sheds 3 bases, leaving 21 bases between their ends. Reading the germline V gene gives CDR1 SQVTM and CDR2 ANQGSEA. CDR3 length: 17 amino acids, cysteine to phenylalanine. The only DNA kept is the CDR3, 51 bases in frame from the first base. This clonotype has ten or more counts. It has no known antigen specificity. Nothing much larger sits one base from this clone, and base qualities are not available. Paper-wide results and their limitations: It was suggested by the authors that each seasonal influenza vaccination may recruit only a limited number of new T cells.

The source is a man in his forties or fifties who received an inactivated influenza vaccine. Donor details come from another sample of the same person, matched by shared clones. Sequences were derived from CD8+ T cells sorted from PBMCs, sampled approximately 5 days after vaccination. This sequence uses TRBV29-1 and TRBJ2-3; the D region may be TRBD1 or TRBD2, each matching 5 bases equally. The nucleotide sequence reads as follows: TGCAGCGTTGAACAGGGAACCCTGGCGTGGGGGACAGATACGCAGTATTTT. Its protein reads: CSVEQGTLAWGTDTQYF.